This TCR beta chain is drawn from a study of graft-versus-host responses after intestinal transplantation. Study results and caveats: In recipient marrow, GvH clones were found, and some appeared first in ileum or blood.

Method: immunoSEQ multiplex PCR; TCRdb's copy keeps in-frame clones and lacks some. The table shows tens of thousands of clones, with roughly 94% occurring only once. V was trimmed by 4 bases and J by 7 bases, leaving 9 bases between them. The germline CDR1 and CDR2 sequences are MNHEY and SVGAGI. This CDR3 spans 12 amino acids. About this clone itself: Antigen unknown.

The sequence was collected from a human donor who was the organ donor for an intestinal transplant. This chain connects TRBV6-5 to TRBJ2-3; no clear D gene. Sequenced material: unstimulated CD4+ T cells sorted from spleen or lymph node cells, taken before transplant. The CDR3 coding sequence is TGTGCCAGCAGTTCTCATCGAAATACGCAGTATTTT. This sequence encodes CASSSHRNTQYF.